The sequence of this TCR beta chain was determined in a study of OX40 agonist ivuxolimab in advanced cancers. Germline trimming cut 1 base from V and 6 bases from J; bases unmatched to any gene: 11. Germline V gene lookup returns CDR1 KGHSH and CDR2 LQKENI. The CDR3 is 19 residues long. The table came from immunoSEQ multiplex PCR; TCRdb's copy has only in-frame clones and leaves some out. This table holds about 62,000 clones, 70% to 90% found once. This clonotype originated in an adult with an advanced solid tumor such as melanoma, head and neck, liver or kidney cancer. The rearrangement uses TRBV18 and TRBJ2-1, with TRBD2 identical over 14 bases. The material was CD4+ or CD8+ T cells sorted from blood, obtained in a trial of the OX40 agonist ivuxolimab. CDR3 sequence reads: CASSPLGRTSGRYGNEQFF. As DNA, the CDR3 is TGTGCCAGCTCACCACTAGGGAGGACTAGCGGGAGGTATGGCAATGAGCAGTTCTTC. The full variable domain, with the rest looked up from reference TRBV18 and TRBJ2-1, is NAGVMQNPRHLVRRRGQEARLRCSPMKGHSHVYWYRQLPEEGLKFMVYLQKENIIDESGMPKERFSAEFPKEGPSILRIQQVVRGDSAAYFCASSPLGRTSGRYGNEQFFGPGTRLTVL.